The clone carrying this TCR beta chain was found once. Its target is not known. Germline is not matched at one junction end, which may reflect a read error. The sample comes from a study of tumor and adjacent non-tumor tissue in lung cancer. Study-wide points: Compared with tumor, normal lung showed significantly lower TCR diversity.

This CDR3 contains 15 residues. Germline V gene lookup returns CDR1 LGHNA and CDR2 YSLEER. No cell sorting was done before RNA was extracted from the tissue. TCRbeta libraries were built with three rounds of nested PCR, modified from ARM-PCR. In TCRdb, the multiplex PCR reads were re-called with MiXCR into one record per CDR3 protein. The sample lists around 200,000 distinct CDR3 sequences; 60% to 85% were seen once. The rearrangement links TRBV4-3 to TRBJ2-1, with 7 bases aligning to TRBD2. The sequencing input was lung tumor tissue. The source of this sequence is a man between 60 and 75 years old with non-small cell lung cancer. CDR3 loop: CAGSQDGNSGDQQFF. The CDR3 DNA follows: TGCGCCGGCAGCCAAGATGGAAACAGCGGGGACCAGCAGTTCTTC.